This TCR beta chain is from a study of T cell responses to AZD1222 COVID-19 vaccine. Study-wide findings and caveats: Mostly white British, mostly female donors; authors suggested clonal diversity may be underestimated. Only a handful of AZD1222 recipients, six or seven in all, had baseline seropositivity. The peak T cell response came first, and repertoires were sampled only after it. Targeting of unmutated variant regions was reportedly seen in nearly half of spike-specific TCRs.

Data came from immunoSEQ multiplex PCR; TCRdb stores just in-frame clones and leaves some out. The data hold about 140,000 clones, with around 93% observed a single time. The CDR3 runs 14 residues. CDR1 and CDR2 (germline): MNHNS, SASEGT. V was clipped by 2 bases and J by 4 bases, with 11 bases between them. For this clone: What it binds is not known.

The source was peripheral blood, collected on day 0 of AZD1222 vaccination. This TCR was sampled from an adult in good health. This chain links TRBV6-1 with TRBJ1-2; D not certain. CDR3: CASSELQEIYGYTF. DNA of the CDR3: TGTGCCAGCAGTGAACTGCAGGAAATCTATGGCTACACCTTC.